This passage covers 23 T cell receptor delta chains from one sample sequenced in a study of delta chains in infants with herpesvirus infections (dated by TCRdb to the early 2020s). The library was obtained by RT-PCR. TCRdb lists the instrument as Illumina MiSeq. TCR cDNA was generated by reverse transcription of PBMC RNA with SuperScript II and gamma-chain- and delta-chain-specific primers. In TCRdb, clones were called once more from the public reads by CATT, and rows of identical DNA were later combined. The sample table lists 1,500 to 1,800 delta-chain clones, around 28% of them with a count of one. Less than 10% of the sample rests with the top ten. The sequencing used peripheral blood, collected at time point 1 of longitudinal follow-up. The receptors were gathered from a human donor who was a Ugandan infant, either HIV-exposed or HIV-unexposed (not recorded which).

This clone was detected only a few times. This chain joins TRAV14/DV4 and TRDJ1; a possible D gene is TRDD2 (9 bases). The CDR3 is 22 amino acids. CDR1 and CDR2 (germline): TSDPSYG, QGSYDQQN (reference sequence). CDR3 loop: CALSGLPTELGGPGLYTDKLIF. CDR3 sequence (DNA): TGTGCTCTGAGTGGCCTTCCTACGGAACTGGGGGGCCCCGGACTGTACACCGATAAACTCATCTTT.

This clone came up a few times. The chain links TRDV2 to TRDJ1; 10 nucleotides agree with TRDD3. The CDR3 runs 19 residues. V was pared by 2 bases and J by 0 bases, with 14 bases of the junction left unmatched. Germline assignment: CDR1 GEAIGNYY and CDR2 EKD. In DNA, the CDR3 is TGTGCCTGTGACAGACGAAGATTAACTGGGGGATTGTACACCGATAAACTCATCTTT. It specifies CACDRRRLTGGLYTDKLIF.

The V call is TRDV1, the J call TRDJ1; possibly TRDD2 for D (6 bases). V lost 3 bases and J lost 1, with 33 bases in between. CDR1 is TSWWSYY, CDR2 QGS, per germline. This CDR3 region has 22 residues. CDR3 sequence (DNA): TGTGCTCTTGGGGAGGTCGTATCCCCCTTCAAGATCCTACGTACTGGCACCGATAAACTCATCTTT. This sequence encodes CALGEVVSPFKILRTGTDKLIF.

This clone has a handful of counts. The chain employs TRDV2 and TRDJ2; D gene unclear. The V end was cut by 3 bases, the J end by 0 bases, with 13 bases between. CDR3 length: 16 amino acids. Germline CDR1 and CDR2: GEAIGNYY and EKD. CDR3 DNA: TGTGCCTGTGACCGAATGGGAATCCCTTTGACAGCACAACTCTTCTTT. It codes for CACDRMGIPLTAQLFF.

By share of the sample, this clone is large. The chain joins TRDV1 to TRDJ2, with TRDD3 matching over 12 bases. Germline CDR1 is TSWWSYY and CDR2 is QGS. The junction had 20 bases not matched to a gene; V was cut back by 0 bases and J by 0 bases. The CDR3 runs 24 residues. This CDR3 reads CALGELHSFPPSGGYATLTAQLFF. DNA of the CDR3: TGTGCTCTTGGGGAACTTCATTCCTTCCCACCTTCTGGGGGATACGCGACTTTGACAGCACAACTCTTCTTT.

In this sample, this clone turned up a few times. This chain joins TRDV1 and TRDJ2, with 8 nucleotides matching TRDD2. The CDR3 sequence is 25 residues long. From germline, CDR1 is TSWWSYY and CDR2 QGS. With V trimmed by 1 base and J by 0 bases, 28 bases remained unmatched. This CDR3 is CALGEPHQAFLGTGSRRALTAQLFF. In DNA, the CDR3 is TGTGCTCTTGGGGAACCCCATCAAGCCTTCCTAGGTACTGGGTCCCGGAGGGCTTTGACAGCACAACTCTTCTTT.

A remark on this clone: This may arise from a read error, as a much more abundant clone is one base away. J is TRDJ1 and V is TRDV1; 9 bases agree with TRDD3. V lost 3 bases and J lost 8; bases outside the gene matches: 19. This CDR3 has 18 amino acids. Germline CDR1 reads TSWWSYY; CDR2 reads QGS. CDR3 coding DNA: TGTGCTCTTGGGGATTTCCTACCCTTTATACTGGGGGAGACCAAACTCATCTTT. Encoded protein: CALGDFLPFILGETKLIF.

This clone counts as medium-sized. The chain joins TRDV2 to TRDJ2, with a tentative D call TRDD3 (6 bases). In germline, CDR1 is GEAIGNYY, CDR2 EKD. V gave up 1 base and J gave up 4 bases, with 9 bases separating them. The CDR3 is 14 amino acids. DNA of the CDR3: TGTGCCTGTGACACGGGGATGTCGACAGCACAACTCTTCTTT. This gives the protein CACDTGMSTAQLFF.

This clone is judged medium-sized. The CDR3 loop reads CACERNWVKLIF. DNA of the CDR3: TGTGCCTGTGAAAGGAACTGGGTTAAACTCATCTTT. The V and J genes are TRDV2 and TRDJ1; perhaps TRDD3 as D (6 bases). Trimming left V 4 bases short and J 7 bases short, with 12 bases between. The CDR3 spans 12 residues. The V gene's germline CDR1 is GEAIGNYY and CDR2 EKD.

In nucleotides, the CDR3 is TGTGCCTGTGACGGAATACTGGGGGATAGCTCCTGGGACACCCGACAGATGTTTTTC. Its translation is CACDGILGDSSWDTRQMFF. The chain links TRDV2 to TRDJ3, with 11 bases matching TRDD3. Germline V lookup: CDR1 GEAIGNYY, CDR2 EKD. The CDR3 sequence is 19 residues long. The ends lost 3 bases at V and 0 bases at J; junction bases unmatched: 6.

By proportion, this clone is large. The chain joins TRAV36/DV7 to TRDJ2; no clear D. This CDR3 spans 13 amino acids. V lost 5 bases, J lost 6 bases, and 14 bases lay in between. Germline V gene sequence: CDR1 VTNFRS, CDR2 LTSSGIE (reference sequence). The CDR3 reads CAVRALDPAQLFF. For the CDR3, the DNA is TGTGCTGTCAGAGCTCTCGATCCAGCACAACTCTTCTTT.

Comments on this clone: This sequence may be a read error, since a much larger clone differs from it by one base. This rearrangement joins TRDV1 to TRDJ1; TRDD2 might be the D (9 bases). Germline V CDR1 and CDR2: TSWWSYY, QGS. The CDR3 consists of 18 residues. The V end was cut by 3 bases, the J end by 7 bases, with 27 bases between. The CDR3 sequence: CALGDLLPTFLGERKLIF. For the CDR3, the DNA is TGTGCTCTTGGGGATCTCCTTCCTACATTCCTGGGGGAGCGTAAACTCATCTTT.

The chain uses TRDV1 and TRDJ1, with 10 bases lining up with TRDD3. Germline V gives CDR1 TSWWSYY, CDR2 QGS. The CDR3 runs to 19 residues. Germline trimming cut 0 bases from V and 3 bases from J; bases unmatched to any gene: 13. In DNA, the CDR3 is TGTGCTCTTGGGGAACTCTTTCTCGAGTACTGGGGGATTCCCGATAAACTCATCTTT. This translates into CALGELFLEYWGIPDKLIF.

This clone ranks as hyperexpanded (1% or more). The same CDR3 is also encoded by other DNA sequences in this sample. This chain connects TRDV2 to TRDJ3; 12 positions match TRDD3. This CDR3 region has 24 residues. Per germline, CDR1 GEAIGNYY and CDR2 EKD. The V segment lost 2 bases and the J segment 0 bases; nucleotides outside the gene matches: 19. The CDR3 nucleotides read TGTGCCTGTGACAAAGGAAGACTCTACTGGGGGATACCCCAAAGCTCCTGGGACACCCGACAGATGTTTTTC. Translation gives CACDKGRLYWGIPQSSWDTRQMFF.

The chain uses TRDV1 and TRDJ1, with 9 bases lining up with TRDD2. Germline loops: CDR1 TSWWSYY, CDR2 QGS. The CDR3 is 19 amino acids. The junction had 18 bases not matched to a gene; V was cut back by 4 bases and J by 3 bases. CDR3 residues: CALGGFLPTPRAGPDKLIF. DNA of the CDR3: TGTGCTCTTGGGGGATTCCTTCCTACGCCCCGAGCTGGGCCCGATAAACTCATCTTT.

This clone qualifies as large. The same CDR3 arises from other DNA sequences in this sample as well. The genes are TRDV1 and TRDJ1, with 10 bases matching TRDD3. After removal of 1 base from V and 0 bases from J, the junction contained 14 bases not matched to a gene. The CDR3 spans 20 residues. Germline assignment: CDR1 TSWWSYY and CDR2 QGS. The CDR3 protein is CALGEPNFLGGYRYTDKLIF. The CDR3 DNA reads as TGTGCTCTTGGGGAACCAAACTTCCTTGGGGGATACCGATACACCGATAAACTCATCTTT.

This clone has just a few counts. The rearrangement joins TRDV1 to TRDJ1; no definite D call. This CDR3 spans 15 amino acids. CDR1 is TSWWSYY and CDR2 is QGS in the germline V gene. With 3 bases removed from V and 3 bases from J, the gap between germline ends came to 14 bases. This CDR3 reads CALGDPCHTPDKLIF. The CDR3 bases are TGTGCTCTTGGGGACCCCTGCCACACTCCCGATAAACTCATCTTT.

This rearrangement joins TRDV1 to TRDJ1, with 8 bases aligning to TRDD3. In germline, CDR1 is TSWWSYY, CDR2 QGS. Trimming removed 3 bases from V and 10 bases from J; junction bases left unmatched: 7. The CDR3 totals 13 residues. The DNA for the CDR3 is TGTGCTCTTGGGGATGGCTCTACTGGGGGACTCATCTTT. This encodes CALGDGSTGGLIF.

This clone qualifies as medium-sized (0.01 to 0.1%). The chain is built from TRDV3 and TRDJ1; the D call may be TRDD2 or TRDD3 (5 bases each). The V end lost 4 bases, the J end lost 4 bases, and 28 bases lay between the germline ends. The CDR3 has 17 residues. CDR1 is TVYSNPD, CDR2 GDNSRS, per germline (reference sequence). The CDR3 loop reads CASTPTRGGEVLDKLIF. The CDR3 nucleotides are TGTGCCTCCACACCTACACGCGGTGGGGAGGTACTCGATAAACTCATCTTT.

By sample share, this clone is large. This rearrangement joins TRAV23/DV6 to TRDJ2; the D is unclear. The CDR3 totals 14 residues. The germline V gene has CDR1 NTAFDY and CDR2 IRPDVSE (reference sequence). CDR3 coding DNA: TGTGCTGTGAGGCCTCACTGCCAGACAGCACAACTCTTCTTT. The encoded protein is CAVRPHCQTAQLFF.

CDR3 DNA: TGTGCCTGTGACACCTTGGGGTCCCCTTTGACAGCACAACTCTTCTTT. It is translated as CACDTLGSPLTAQLFF. The chain employs TRDV2 and TRDJ2, with D perhaps matching TRDD3 (5 bases). The CDR3 runs 16 residues. V lost 0 bases and J 0 bases, leaving 10 bases between the germline ends. Per the germline V gene, CDR1 is GEAIGNYY and CDR2 is EKD.

A note on this clone: One base away lies a much larger clone, so this may be a sequencing read error. The rearrangement uses TRDV2 and TRDJ1; 11 nucleotides match TRDD3. The V gene's germline CDR1 is GEAIGNYY and CDR2 EKD. V lost 0 bases, J lost 1 base, and 0 bases stayed unmatched. The CDR3 spans 15 residues. CDR3 DNA sequence: TGTGCCTGTGACACCTGGGGGATACGCACCGATAAACTCATCTTT. Amino acids: CACDTWGIRTDKLIF.

By sample fraction, this clone is medium-sized. This chain joins TRAV29/DV5 and TRDJ1; 13 nucleotides line up with TRDD3. With V trimmed by 3 bases and J by 0 bases, 8 bases remained unmatched. Germline loops: CDR1 NSMFDY, CDR2 ISSIKDK. CDR3 length: 17 residues. For the CDR3, the DNA is TGTGCAGCAAAGACTGGGGGATACGCGGGGTACACCGATAAACTCATCTTT. Translation: CAAKTGGYAGYTDKLIF.